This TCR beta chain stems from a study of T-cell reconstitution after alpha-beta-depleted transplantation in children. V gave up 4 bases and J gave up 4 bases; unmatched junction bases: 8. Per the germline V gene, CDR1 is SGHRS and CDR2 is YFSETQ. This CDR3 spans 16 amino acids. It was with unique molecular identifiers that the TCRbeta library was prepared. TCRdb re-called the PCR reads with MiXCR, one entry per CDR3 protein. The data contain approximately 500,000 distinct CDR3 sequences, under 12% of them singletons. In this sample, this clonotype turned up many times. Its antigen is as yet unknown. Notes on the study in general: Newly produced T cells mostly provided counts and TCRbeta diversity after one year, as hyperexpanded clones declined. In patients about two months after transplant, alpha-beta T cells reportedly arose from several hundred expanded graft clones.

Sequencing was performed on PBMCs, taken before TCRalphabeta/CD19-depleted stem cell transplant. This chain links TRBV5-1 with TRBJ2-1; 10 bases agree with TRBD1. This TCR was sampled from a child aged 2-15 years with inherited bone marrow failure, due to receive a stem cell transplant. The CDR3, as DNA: TGCGCCAGCAGCCCCCTTCGGACAGGGGGGTACAATGAGCAGTTCTTC. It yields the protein CASSPLRTGGYNEQFF. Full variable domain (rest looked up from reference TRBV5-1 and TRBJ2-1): KAGVTQTPRYLIKTRGQQVTLSCSPISGHRSVSWYQQTPGQGLQFLFEYFSETQRNKGNFPGRFSGRQFSNSRSEMNVSTLELGDSALYLCASSPLRTGGYNEQFFGPGTRLTVL.